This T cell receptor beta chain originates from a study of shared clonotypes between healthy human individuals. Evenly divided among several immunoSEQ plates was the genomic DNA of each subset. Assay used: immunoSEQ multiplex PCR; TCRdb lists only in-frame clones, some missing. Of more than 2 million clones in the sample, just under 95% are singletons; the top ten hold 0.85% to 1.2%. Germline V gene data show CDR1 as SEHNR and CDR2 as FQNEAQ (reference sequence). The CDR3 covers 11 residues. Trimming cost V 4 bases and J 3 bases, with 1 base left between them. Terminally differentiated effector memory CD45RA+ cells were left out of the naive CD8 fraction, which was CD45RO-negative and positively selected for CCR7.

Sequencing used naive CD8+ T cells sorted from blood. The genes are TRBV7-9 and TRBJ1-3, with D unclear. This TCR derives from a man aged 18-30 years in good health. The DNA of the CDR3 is TGTGCCAGCAGCTATGGAAACACCATATATTTT. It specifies CASSYGNTIYF.